This TCR beta chain was captured in a study of T-cell reconstitution after alpha-beta-depleted transplantation in children. General study findings and limits: It was newly produced T cells that mostly accounted for T-cell counts and diversity one year after transplant. Expanded graft clones numbering several hundred reportedly gave rise to alpha-beta T cells about two months after transplant. At day 60, the high TCRbeta diversity found in some patients originated from recipient T cells and thymic progenitors that had survived.

As concerns this clonotype: Its antigen is still unknown.

It was with unique molecular identifiers that the TCRbeta library was prepared. Via MiXCR, TCRdb re-called the PCR reads, giving one row per CDR3 protein. The profile shows around 270,000 distinct CDR3 sequences, roughly 7.8% of them singletons. Trimming removed 4 bases at V and 2 bases at J, with 16 bases between. CDR1 and CDR2 (germline): SGHRS, YFSETQ. This CDR3 comprises 15 residues. The input for sequencing was peripheral blood, taken 360 days after TCRalphabeta/CD19-depleted stem cell transplant. J is TRBJ2-7 and V is TRBV5-1; the D gene is possibly TRBD1 (6 bases). The TCR comes from a female patient aged 2-15 years who had a stem cell transplant for Fanconi anemia, so the T cells may come from the graft donor. The CDR3 coding sequence is TGCGCCAGCAGCCCCGCGGGTAGGGGGACCTACGAGCAGTACTTC. Translating gives CASSPAGRGTYEQYF. The entire variable domain, with the rest obtained from reference TRBV5-1 and TRBJ2-7, is as follows: KAGVTQTPRYLIKTRGQQVTLSCSPISGHRSVSWYQQTPGQGLQFLFEYFSETQRNKGNFPGRFSGRQFSNSRSEMNVSTLELGDSALYLCASSPAGRGTYEQYFGPGTRLTVT.